Below, 11 T cell receptor beta chains from the same sample are listed, as sequenced in a study of response to subunit inactivated influenza vaccine. One entry per CDR3 protein, called by TCRdb with MiXCR from the RT-PCR reads. The sample lists some 550,000 distinct CDR3 sequences, around 25% seen once, with roughly 2.8% in the top ten. These data are also associated with another study on T cells expressing NK-cell markers. That investigation notes: As the method of synthesis, 5'RACE template switching with UMIs yielded TCR beta cDNA.

The sample in question was CD4+ T cells sorted from PBMCs, obtained approximately 12 days after vaccination. These receptors were obtained from a man aged 50 to 59 who received an inactivated influenza vaccine.

This clonotype was recorded a few times. The genes are TRBV10-3 and TRBJ2-1; the match to TRBD2 covers 7 bases. Unmatched junction bases numbered 7, after V lost 6 bases and J lost 5 bases. CDR1 is ENHRY, CDR2 SYGVKD, per germline. CDR3 size: 14 residues. This chain's CDR3 is CAIREGGRHNEQFF. In DNA, the CDR3 is TGTGCCATCAGGGAGGGCGGGAGACACAATGAGCAGTTCTTC.

This clonotype appeared a few times. V gene TRBV28 combines with J gene TRBJ2-7; 10 positions agree with TRBD2. This CDR3 region has 13 residues. Germline loops: CDR1 MDHEN, CDR2 SYDVKM. The J segment lost 7 bases and the V segment lost 5 bases, leaving 5 bases of the junction unmatched. As DNA, the CDR3 is TGTGCCAGCAGTAGCGGGAGGGCTTGGGAGCAGTACTTC. Protein product: CASSSGRAWEQYF.

The chain joins TRBV7-2 to TRBJ2-3; D is uncertain. The CDR3 is 15 amino acids. V was cut by 1 base and J by 4 bases, with 12 bases left in between. CDR1 and CDR2 from the germline V gene are SGHTA and FQGNSA. CDR3 nucleotide sequence: TGTGCCAGCAGCTTAGTTGATGGCTTGGCAGATACGCAGTATTTT. Its protein is CASSLVDGLADTQYF.

The chain uses TRBV28 and TRBJ2-2; the match to TRBD1 covers 11 bases. The V and J ends lost 4 bases and 8 bases, in that order; junction bases with no gene match: 12. The V gene's germline CDR1 is MDHEN and CDR2 SYDVKM. This CDR3 spans 17 amino acids. Here the CDR3 reads CASSSSGQGGRAGELFF. Here the CDR3 DNA reads TGTGCCAGCAGTTCCTCGGGACAGGGGGGAAGAGCTGGGGAGCTGTTTTTT. Looking up the rest from reference TRBV28 and TRBJ2-2 gives the full variable domain: DVKVTQSSRYLVKRTGEKVFLECVQDMDHENMFWYRQDPGLGLRLIYFSYDVKMKEKGDIPEGYSVSREKKERFSLILESASTNQTSMYLCASSSSGQGGRAGELFFGEGSRLTVL.

The rearrangement links TRBV7-6 to TRBJ2-3; D is possibly TRBD2 (7 bases). Deletions cut 5 bases from V and 0 bases from J, with 27 bases between. The CDR3 extends over 20 amino acids. Germline values: CDR1 SGHVS, CDR2 FNYEAQ. The CDR3 loop reads CASSPSRMGGGRSSTDTQYF. The CDR3 DNA follows: TGTGCCAGCAGCCCTAGCAGGATGGGCGGGGGCCGAAGTAGCACAGATACGCAGTATTTT.

The chain carries TRBV6-1 and TRBJ1-5; 7 bases map to TRBD1. The CDR3 has 15 amino acids. The germline V gene has CDR1 MNHNS and CDR2 SASEGT. Losses at the gene ends were 1 base for V and 10 bases for J; bases not matched to a gene: 10. The CDR3 DNA follows: TGTGCCAGCAGTGAAGTTACAGGGGCAGACGACCCCCAGCATTTT. Translated, it gives CASSEVTGADDPQHF.

This chain uses TRBV28 with TRBJ1-2, with D possibly being TRBD1 (6 bases). The V end was cut by 5 bases, the J end by 8 bases, with 12 bases between. The V gene's germline CDR1 is MDHEN and CDR2 SYDVKM. This CDR3 has 12 residues. CDR3 region: CASSTRDTGYTF. CDR3 nucleotides: TGTGCCAGCAGTACACGGGACACCGGCTACACCTTC.

The V and J genes are TRBV7-8 and TRBJ2-1; TRBD1 might be the D (6 bases). CDR3 size: 13 residues. V was trimmed by 5 bases and J by 5 bases, leaving 10 bases between them. Looked up from germline, CDR1 is SGHVS and CDR2 is FQNEAQ. The CDR3 region is CASSLRQDNEQFF. CDR3 sequence (DNA): TGTGCCAGCAGCCTACGACAGGACAATGAGCAGTTCTTC.

V usage is TRBV3-1 and J usage is TRBJ1-2; 7 positions agree with TRBD1. This CDR3 is 13 amino acids long. Germline V CDR1 and CDR2: LGHDT, YNNKEL (reference sequence). J gave up 4 bases and V 7 bases, and 6 bases lay outside the gene matches. DNA of the CDR3: TGTGCCAGCACTGGGACAGACAGCTATGGCTACACCTTC. It specifies CASTGTDSYGYTF.

This clonotype was detected ten times or more. V usage is TRBV12-3 or TRBV12-4 and J usage is TRBJ2-1, with 16 bases lining up with TRBD2. With 7 bases clipped from V and 1 base from J, the junction kept 7 bases outside the gene matches. CDR3 length: 18 residues. The CDR3 here is CASKGLAGGSGSYNEQFF. The CDR3 coding sequence is TGTGCCAGCAAGGGACTAGCGGGAGGGTCCGGGTCCTACAATGAGCAGTTCTTC.

This clonotype came up a few times. The chain links TRBV12-3 or TRBV12-4 to TRBJ2-4; D remains unclear. The V end was cut by 3 bases, the J end by 0 bases, with 12 bases between. The CDR3 loop spans 16 amino acids. Here the CDR3 reads CASSFFVEIAKNIQYF. In DNA, the CDR3 is TGTGCCAGCAGTTTTTTTGTGGAGATAGCCAAAAACATTCAGTACTTC.